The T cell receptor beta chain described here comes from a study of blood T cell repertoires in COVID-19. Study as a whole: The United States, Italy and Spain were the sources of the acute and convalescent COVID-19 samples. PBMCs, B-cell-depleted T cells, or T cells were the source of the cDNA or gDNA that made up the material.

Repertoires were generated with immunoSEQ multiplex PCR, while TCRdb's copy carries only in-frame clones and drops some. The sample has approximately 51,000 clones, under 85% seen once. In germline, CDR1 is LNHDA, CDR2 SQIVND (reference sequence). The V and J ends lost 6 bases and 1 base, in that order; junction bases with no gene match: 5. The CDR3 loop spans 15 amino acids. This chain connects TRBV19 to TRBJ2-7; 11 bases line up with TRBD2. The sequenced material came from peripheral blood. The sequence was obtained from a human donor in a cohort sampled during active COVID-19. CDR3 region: CASRKTSGTSYEQYF. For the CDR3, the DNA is TGTGCCAGTAGGAAGACTAGCGGGACGTCCTACGAGCAGTACTTC.